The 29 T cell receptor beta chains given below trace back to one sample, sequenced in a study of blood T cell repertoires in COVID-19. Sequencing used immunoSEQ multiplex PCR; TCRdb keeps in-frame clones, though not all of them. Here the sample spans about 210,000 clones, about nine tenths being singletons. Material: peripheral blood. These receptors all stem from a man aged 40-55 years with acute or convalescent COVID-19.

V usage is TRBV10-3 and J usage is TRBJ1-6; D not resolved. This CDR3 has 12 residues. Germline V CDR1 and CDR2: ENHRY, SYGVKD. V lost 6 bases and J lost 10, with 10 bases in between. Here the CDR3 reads CAIRRRGSPLHF. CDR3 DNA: TGTGCCATCAGGCGCAGAGGCTCACCCCTCCACTTT.

This CDR3 is CASSARGRIYGYTF. CDR3 bases: TGTGCCAGCAGCGCCCGAGGCCGCATATATGGCTACACCTTC. The chain joins TRBV11-2 to TRBJ1-2; D remains unclear. The CDR3 has 14 residues. Germline CDR1 and CDR2: SGHAT and FQNNGV. V gave up 5 bases and J gave up 5 bases, with 15 bases separating them.

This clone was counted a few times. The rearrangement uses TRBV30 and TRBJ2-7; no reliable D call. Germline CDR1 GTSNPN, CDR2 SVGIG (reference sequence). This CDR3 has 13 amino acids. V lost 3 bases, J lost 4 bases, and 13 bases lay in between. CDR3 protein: CAWSQESGYEQYF. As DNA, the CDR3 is TGTGCCTGGAGCCAAGAGTCCGGGTACGAGCAGTACTTC.

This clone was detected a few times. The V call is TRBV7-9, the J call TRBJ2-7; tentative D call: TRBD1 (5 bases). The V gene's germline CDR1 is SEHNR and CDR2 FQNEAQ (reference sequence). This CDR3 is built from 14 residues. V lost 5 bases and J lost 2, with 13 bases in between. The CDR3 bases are TGTGCCAGCAGCCCCTGGACACCAACCTACGAGCAGTACTTC. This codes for CASSPWTPTYEQYF.

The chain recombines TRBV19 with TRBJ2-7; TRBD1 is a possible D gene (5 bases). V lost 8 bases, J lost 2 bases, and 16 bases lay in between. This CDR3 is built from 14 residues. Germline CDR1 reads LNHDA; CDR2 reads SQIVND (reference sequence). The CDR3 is CASGPRDSTYEQYF. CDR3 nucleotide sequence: TGTGCCAGTGGTCCCCGTGACAGTACCTACGAGCAGTACTTC. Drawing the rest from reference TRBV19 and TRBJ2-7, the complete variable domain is DGGITQSPKYLFRKEGQNVTLSCEQNLNHDAMYWYRQDPGQGLRLIYYSQIVNDFQKGDIAEGYSVSREKKESFPLTVTSAQKNPTAFYLCASGPRDSTYEQYFGPGTRLTVT.

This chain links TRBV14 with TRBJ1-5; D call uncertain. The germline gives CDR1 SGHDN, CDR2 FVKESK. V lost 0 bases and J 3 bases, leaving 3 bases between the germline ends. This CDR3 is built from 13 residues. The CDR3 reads CASSQDINQPQHF. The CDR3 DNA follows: TGTGCCAGCAGCCAAGATATCAATCAGCCCCAGCATTTT.

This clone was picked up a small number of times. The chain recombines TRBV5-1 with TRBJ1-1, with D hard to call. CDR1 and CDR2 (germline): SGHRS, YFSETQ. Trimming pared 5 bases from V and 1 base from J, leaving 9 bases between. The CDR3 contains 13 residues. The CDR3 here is CASREGGNTEAFF. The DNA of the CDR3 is TGCGCCAGCAGAGAGGGAGGGAACACTGAAGCTTTCTTT.

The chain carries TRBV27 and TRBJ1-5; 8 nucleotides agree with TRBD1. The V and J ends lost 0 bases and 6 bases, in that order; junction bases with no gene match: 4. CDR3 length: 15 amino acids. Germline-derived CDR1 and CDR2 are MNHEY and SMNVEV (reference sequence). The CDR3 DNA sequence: TGTGCCAGCAGTTTATCCGGGACAGGCACTCAGCCCCAGCATTTT. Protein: CASSLSGTGTQPQHF.

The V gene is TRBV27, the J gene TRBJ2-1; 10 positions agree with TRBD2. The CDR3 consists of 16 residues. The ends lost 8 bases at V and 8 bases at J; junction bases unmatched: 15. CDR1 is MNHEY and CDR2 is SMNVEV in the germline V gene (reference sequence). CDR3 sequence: CASPYSPSGSNDEQFF. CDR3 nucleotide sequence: TGTGCCAGCCCCTACTCTCCTAGCGGGAGTAACGATGAGCAGTTCTTC.

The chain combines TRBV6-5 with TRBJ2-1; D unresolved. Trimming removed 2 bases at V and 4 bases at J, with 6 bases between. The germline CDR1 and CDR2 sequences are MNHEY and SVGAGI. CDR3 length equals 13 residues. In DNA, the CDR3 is TGTGCCAGCAGTTACCAGGCTTACAATGAGCAGTTCTTC. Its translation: CASSYQAYNEQFF.

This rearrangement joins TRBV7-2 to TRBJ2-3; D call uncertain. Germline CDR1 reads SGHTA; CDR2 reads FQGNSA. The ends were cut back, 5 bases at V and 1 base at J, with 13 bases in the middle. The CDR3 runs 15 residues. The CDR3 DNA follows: TGTGCCAGCAGCCGCCGGTTAACTGGCACAGATACGCAGTATTTT. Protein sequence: CASSRRLTGTDTQYF.

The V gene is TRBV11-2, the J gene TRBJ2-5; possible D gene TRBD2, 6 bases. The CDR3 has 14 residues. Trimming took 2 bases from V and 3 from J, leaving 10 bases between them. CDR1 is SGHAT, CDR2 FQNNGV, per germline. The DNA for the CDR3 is TGTGCCAGCAGCTTAATGCCTAGCGAAGAGACCCAGTACTTC. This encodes CASSLMPSEETQYF.

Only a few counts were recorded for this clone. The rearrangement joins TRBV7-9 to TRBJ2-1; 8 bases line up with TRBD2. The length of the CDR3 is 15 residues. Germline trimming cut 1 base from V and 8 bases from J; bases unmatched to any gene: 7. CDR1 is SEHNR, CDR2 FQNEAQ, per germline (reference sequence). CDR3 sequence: CASSLGTPGGDEQFF. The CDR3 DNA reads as TGTGCCAGCAGCTTAGGGACACCCGGGGGGGATGAGCAGTTCTTC.

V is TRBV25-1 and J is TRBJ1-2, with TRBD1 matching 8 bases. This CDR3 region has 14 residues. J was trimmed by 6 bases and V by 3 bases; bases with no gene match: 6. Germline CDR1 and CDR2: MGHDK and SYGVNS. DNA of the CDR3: TGTGCCAGCAGTGACTTAACGACAGGGGATGGCTACACCTTC. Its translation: CASSDLTTGDGYTF.

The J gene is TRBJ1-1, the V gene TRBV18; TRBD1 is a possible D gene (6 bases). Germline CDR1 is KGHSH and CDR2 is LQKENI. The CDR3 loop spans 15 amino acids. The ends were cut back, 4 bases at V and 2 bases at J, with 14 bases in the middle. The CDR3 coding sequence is TGTGCCAGCTCACTCCATGGTGGGACAAACACTGAAGCTTTCTTT. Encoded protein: CASSLHGGTNTEAFF. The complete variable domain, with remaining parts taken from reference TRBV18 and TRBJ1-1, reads NAGVMQNPRHLVRRRGQEARLRCSPMKGHSHVYWYRQLPEEGLKFMVYLQKENIIDESGMPKERFSAEFPKEGPSILRIQQVVRGDSAAYFCASSLHGGTNTEAFFGQGTRLTVV.

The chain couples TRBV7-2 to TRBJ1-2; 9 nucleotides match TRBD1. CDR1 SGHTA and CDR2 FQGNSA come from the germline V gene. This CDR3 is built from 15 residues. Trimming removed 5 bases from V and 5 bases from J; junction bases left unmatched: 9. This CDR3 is CASSPTPGTGYGYTF. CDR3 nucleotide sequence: TGTGCCAGCAGCCCTACCCCCGGGACAGGGTATGGCTACACCTTC.

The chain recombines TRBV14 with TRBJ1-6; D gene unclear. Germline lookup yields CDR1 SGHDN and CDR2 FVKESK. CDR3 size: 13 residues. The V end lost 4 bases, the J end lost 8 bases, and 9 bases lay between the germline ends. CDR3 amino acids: CASSPLPDSPLHF. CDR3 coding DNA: TGTGCCAGCAGCCCTCTTCCTGATTCACCCCTCCACTTT.

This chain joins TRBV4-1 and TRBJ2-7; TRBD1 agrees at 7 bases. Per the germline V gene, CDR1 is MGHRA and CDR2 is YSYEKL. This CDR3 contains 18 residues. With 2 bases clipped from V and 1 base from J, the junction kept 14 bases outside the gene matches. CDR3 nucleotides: TGCGCCAGCAGCCAAACAGCTGAGGGGGCAGTCTCTTCCTACGAGCAGTACTTC. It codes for CASSQTAEGAVSSYEQYF.

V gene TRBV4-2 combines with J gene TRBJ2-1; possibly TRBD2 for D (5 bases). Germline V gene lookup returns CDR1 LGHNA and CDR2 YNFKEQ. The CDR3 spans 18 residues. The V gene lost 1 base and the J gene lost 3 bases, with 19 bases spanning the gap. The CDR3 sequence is CASSQGTGNFFGYNEQFF. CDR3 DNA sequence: TGTGCCAGCAGCCAAGGTACGGGGAATTTTTTCGGCTACAATGAGCAGTTCTTC.

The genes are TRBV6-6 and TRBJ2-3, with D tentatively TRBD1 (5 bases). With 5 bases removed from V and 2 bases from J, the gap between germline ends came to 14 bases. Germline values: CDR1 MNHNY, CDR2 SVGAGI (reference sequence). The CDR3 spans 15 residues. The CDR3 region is CASSDSSDITDTQYF. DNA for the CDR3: TGTGCCAGCAGTGATTCCTCGGACATCACAGATACGCAGTATTTT.

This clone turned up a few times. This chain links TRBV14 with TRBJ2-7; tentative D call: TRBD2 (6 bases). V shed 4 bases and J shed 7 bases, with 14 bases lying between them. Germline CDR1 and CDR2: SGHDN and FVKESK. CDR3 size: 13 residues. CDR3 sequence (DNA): TGTGCCAGCAGCCTCCCCGGGGCGGGGGAGCAGTACTTC. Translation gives CASSLPGAGEQYF.

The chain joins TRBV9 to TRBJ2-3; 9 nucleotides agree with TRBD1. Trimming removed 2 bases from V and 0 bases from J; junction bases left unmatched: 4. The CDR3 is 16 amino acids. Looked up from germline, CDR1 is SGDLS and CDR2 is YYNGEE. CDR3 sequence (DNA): TGTGCCAGCAGCGTCTACAGGGGGCTGAGCACAGATACGCAGTATTTT. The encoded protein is CASSVYRGLSTDTQYF.

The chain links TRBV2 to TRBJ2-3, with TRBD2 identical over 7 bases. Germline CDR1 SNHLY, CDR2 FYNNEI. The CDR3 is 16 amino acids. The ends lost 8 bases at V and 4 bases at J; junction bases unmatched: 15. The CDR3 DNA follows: TGTGCCAGCTACCGACTAGCCCCCCTCTACGCAGATACGCAGTATTTT. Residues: CASYRLAPLYADTQYF.

CDR3 coding DNA: TGTGCCAGCTGTTGTCGGACACACCAGAACACTGAAGCTTTCTTT. This sequence encodes CASCCRTHQNTEAFF. The rearrangement joins TRBV6-5 to TRBJ1-1; D perhaps matches TRBD1 (5 bases). The ends were cut back, 8 bases at V and 1 base at J, with 17 bases in the middle. The CDR3 consists of 15 residues. CDR1 and CDR2 (germline): MNHEY, SVGAGI.

This chain's CDR3 is CASSKQGVLQETQYF. The CDR3 DNA reads as TGTGCCAGTAGTAAGCAGGGGGTTTTACAAGAGACCCAGTACTTC. The V call is TRBV19, the J call TRBJ2-5; 7 bases agree with TRBD1. The CDR3 runs 15 residues. V lost 4 bases and J lost 2; bases outside the gene matches: 7. Germline loops: CDR1 LNHDA, CDR2 SQIVND (reference sequence).

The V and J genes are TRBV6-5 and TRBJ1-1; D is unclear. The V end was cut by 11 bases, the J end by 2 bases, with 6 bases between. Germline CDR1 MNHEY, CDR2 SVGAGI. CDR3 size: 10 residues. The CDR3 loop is CARVNTEAFF. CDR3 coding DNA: TGTGCCCGGGTAAACACTGAAGCTTTCTTT.

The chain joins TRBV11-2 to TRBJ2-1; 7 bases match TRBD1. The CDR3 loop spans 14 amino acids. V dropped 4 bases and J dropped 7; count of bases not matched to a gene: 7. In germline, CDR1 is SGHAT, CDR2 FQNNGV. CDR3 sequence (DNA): TGTGCCAGCAGCTCCCGACAGGGAAGGAATGAGCAGTTCTTC. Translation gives CASSSRQGRNEQFF.

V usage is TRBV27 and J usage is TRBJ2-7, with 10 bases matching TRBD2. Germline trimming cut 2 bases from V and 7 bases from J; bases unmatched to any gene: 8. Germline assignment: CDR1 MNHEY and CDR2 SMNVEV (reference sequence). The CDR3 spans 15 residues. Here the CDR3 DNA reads TGTGCCAGCAGTTTACAGCTAGCGGGAGTATTGGAGCAGTACTTC. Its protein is CASSLQLAGVLEQYF.

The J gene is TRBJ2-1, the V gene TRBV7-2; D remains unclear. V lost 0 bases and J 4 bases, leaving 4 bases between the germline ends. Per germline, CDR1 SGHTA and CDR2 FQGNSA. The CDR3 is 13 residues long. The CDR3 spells CASSLALYNEQFF. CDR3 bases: TGTGCCAGCAGCTTAGCTCTTTACAATGAGCAGTTCTTC.